A single sample is the source of the 21 T cell receptor beta chains below, sequenced in a study of blood T cell repertoires in COVID-19. This table comes from immunoSEQ multiplex PCR, and its TCRdb copy is limited to in-frame clones, with some not included. This sample has 250,000 or so clones; around nine tenths occur once, and the top ten carry roughly 8%. The sample was peripheral blood. Receptors were obtained from a middle-aged man with active or convalescent COVID-19.

This clone was seen a handful of times. V usage is TRBV5-3 and J usage is TRBJ2-2, with 11 positions matching TRBD2. TRBV5-3 is assigned to the ORF class and has an uncertain function. The junction had 8 bases not matched to a gene; V was cut back by 0 bases and J by 7 bases. This CDR3 has 17 residues. The CDR3 loop is CARSLELAGASGGELFF. The CDR3 bases are TGTGCCAGAAGCTTGGAACTAGCGGGGGCCAGTGGCGGGGAGCTGTTTTTT.

The chain employs TRBV18 and TRBJ1-4, with D uncertain. The germline CDR1 and CDR2 sequences are KGHSH and LQKENI. This CDR3 has 14 amino acids. V shed 1 base and J shed 2 bases, with 5 bases lying between them. CDR3 DNA: TGTGCCAGCTCACCACAGGAGACTAATGAAAAACTGTTTTTT. The encoded protein is CASSPQETNEKLFF.

In its sample, this clone was seen once. The rearrangement uses TRBV7-2 and TRBJ1-1, with a weak D call TRBD1 (5 bases). Looked up from germline, CDR1 is SGHTA and CDR2 is FQGNSA. The CDR3 covers 12 residues. Deletions cut 5 bases from V and 7 bases from J, with 11 bases between. The CDR3 protein is CASSLGQNEAFF. CDR3 bases: TGTGCCAGCAGCCTCGGACAAAATGAAGCTTTCTTT.

J is TRBJ2-3 and V is TRBV27; perhaps TRBD1 as D (6 bases). The CDR3 length is 14 residues. V lost 6 bases and J lost 5, with 15 bases in between. Germline values: CDR1 MNHEY, CDR2 SMNVEV (reference sequence). The CDR3 here is CASSDYREKDTQYF. The CDR3 DNA sequence: TGTGCCAGCAGCGACTACAGGGAAAAAGATACGCAGTATTTT.

This clone was found many times. CDR3 amino acids: CASSLVGWTGGDGYTF. For the CDR3, the DNA is TGTGCCAGCAGCTTGGTCGGCTGGACAGGGGGCGATGGCTACACCTTC. The chain joins TRBV5-5 to TRBJ1-2, with TRBD1 identical over 11 bases. The V gene's germline CDR1 is SGHKS and CDR2 YYEKEE (reference sequence). V lost 0 bases to trimming and J lost 6 bases; unmatched junction nucleotides: 7. CDR3 length: 16 residues. The whole variable domain, filled in from reference TRBV5-5 and TRBJ1-2, reads DAGVTQSPTHLIKTRGQQVTLRCSPISGHKSVSWYQQVLGQGPQFIFQYYEKEERGRGNFPDRFSARQFPNYSSELNVNALLLGDSALYLCASSLVGWTGGDGYTFGSGTRLTVV.

This chain links TRBV19 with TRBJ1-1; a possible D gene is TRBD1 (6 bases). This CDR3 is built from 14 residues. V dropped 4 bases and J dropped 5 bases, with 14 bases sitting between them. From germline, CDR1 is LNHDA and CDR2 SQIVND (reference sequence). CDR3 DNA sequence: TGTGCCAGTAGTAAGCGGCAGGGGCGGACTGAAGCTTTCTTT. Its protein is CASSKRQGRTEAFF.

The gene calls are TRBV21-1 and TRBJ1-1; the D call TRBD1 from the table was never checked on the DNA. TRBV21-1 is designated a pseudogene. The CDR3 length is 16 residues. The CDR3 region has the DNA TGTGCCAGAAGATCTAGGGACAGGGAGGGGGACACTGAAGCTTTCTTT. Its translation is CARRSRDREGDTEAFF.

This clone was recorded a few times. This chain uses TRBV12-3 or TRBV12-4 with TRBJ1-2; maybe TRBD1 (5 bases). The CDR3 is 13 amino acids. V lost 5 bases and J 4 bases, leaving 11 bases between the germline ends. The chain's CDR3 is CASSPRQPYGYTF. For the CDR3, the DNA is TGTGCCAGCAGTCCTCGACAGCCCTATGGCTACACCTTC.

The chain has TRBV2 and TRBJ2-5; 7 bases are a match to TRBD1. The V segment lost 6 bases and the J segment 2 bases; nucleotides outside the gene matches: 3. Germline V CDR1 and CDR2: SNHLY, FYNNEI. The CDR3 totals 13 residues. The CDR3 spells CASRLGQQETQYF. The CDR3 coding sequence is TGTGCCAGCAGGTTGGGACAGCAAGAGACCCAGTACTTC.

The chain links TRBV6-6 to TRBJ1-5; D not certain. The CDR3 length is 12 residues. The V gene's germline CDR1 is MNHNY and CDR2 SVGAGI (reference sequence). Trimming stripped 6 bases from V and 4 bases from J, with 7 bases between. This CDR3 reads CASSPPNQPQHF. DNA for the CDR3: TGTGCCAGCAGCCCCCCAAATCAGCCCCAGCATTTT.

The V gene is TRBV6-5, the J gene TRBJ2-3, with D perhaps matching TRBD2 (6 bases). The CDR3 covers 12 residues. Deletions cut 0 bases from V and 11 bases from J, with 9 bases between. Germline V lookup: CDR1 MNHEY, CDR2 SVGAGI. The CDR3 DNA sequence: TGTGCCAGCAGTTACTCGGGGGGTGAGCAGTATTTT. Amino acid sequence: CASSYSGGEQYF.

The V gene is TRBV19, the J gene TRBJ2-7, with D maybe TRBD2 (5 bases). V lost 4 bases and J lost 7, with 20 bases in between. Germline CDR1 and CDR2: LNHDA and SQIVND (reference sequence). This CDR3 is built from 15 residues. The CDR3 DNA reads TGTGCCAGTAGTACCCCTCTAGCTTCCGGGCGTGAGCAGTACTTC. Translating gives CASSTPLASGREQYF.

The chain couples TRBV30 to TRBJ2-1; D is possibly TRBD2 (5 bases). This CDR3 has 13 amino acids. Trimming left V 8 bases short and J 0 bases short, with 11 bases between. Germline CDR1 and CDR2: GTSNPN and SVGIG (reference sequence). CDR3 sequence reads: CAASGSSYNEQFF. CDR3 coding DNA: TGTGCCGCGAGCGGCAGCTCCTACAATGAGCAGTTCTTC.

The chain recombines TRBV6-6 with TRBJ2-7; a weak D match, TRBD1 (5 bases). Trimming shortened V by 6 bases and J by 2 bases, and 11 bases separated the two germline ends. The CDR3 spans 13 residues. Germline values: CDR1 MNHNY, CDR2 SVGAGI (reference sequence). CDR3 residues: CASSPTVTYEQYF. For the CDR3, the DNA is TGTGCCAGCAGCCCGACAGTTACCTACGAGCAGTACTTC.

The rearrangement uses TRBV6-5 and TRBJ2-3; D is unclear. Germline CDR1 reads MNHEY; CDR2 reads SVGAGI. This CDR3 is built from 12 residues. The V gene lost 5 bases and the J gene lost 8 bases, with 11 bases spanning the gap. CDR3 in DNA: TGTGCCAGCAGTAATCCACCGAGTACGCAGTATTTT. It yields the protein CASSNPPSTQYF.

The chain uses TRBV19 and TRBJ1-1; 9 bases map to TRBD1. The CDR3 has 16 residues. Looked up from germline, CDR1 is LNHDA and CDR2 is SQIVND (reference sequence). Trimming cost V 6 bases and J 5 bases; bases outside gene matches: 13. The CDR3 reads CASSHPRDRARTEAFF. The DNA for the CDR3 is TGTGCCAGTAGCCACCCCCGGGACAGGGCCCGTACTGAAGCTTTCTTT.

Worth noting for this clone: Other nucleotide sequences from this sample produce the same CDR3. The CDR3 reads CASSQERGYEQYF. The DNA for the CDR3 is TGCGCCAGCAGCCAAGAGCGGGGTTACGAGCAGTACTTC. The chain links TRBV4-1 to TRBJ2-7, with D possibly matching TRBD2 (6 bases). V lost 0 bases and J lost 4, with 7 bases in between. This CDR3 spans 13 amino acids. The germline gives CDR1 MGHRA, CDR2 YSYEKL.

The rearrangement joins TRBV28 to TRBJ2-4; D perhaps matches TRBD2 (5 bases). From germline, CDR1 is MDHEN and CDR2 SYDVKM. The CDR3 extends over 13 amino acids. V lost 5 bases and J lost 4, with 9 bases in between. The chain's CDR3 is CASSPPGKNIQYF. The CDR3 nucleotides read TGTGCCAGCAGTCCACCGGGGAAAAACATTCAGTACTTC.

V gene TRBV6-6 combines with J gene TRBJ2-7; D not certain. Germline V gene data show CDR1 as MNHNY and CDR2 as SVGAGI (reference sequence). CDR3 length: 12 residues. Between the trimmed V and J ends, which lost 6 bases and 3 bases, there was a span of 9 bases. CDR3 amino acids: CASSYEIYEQYF. CDR3 DNA sequence: TGTGCCAGCAGCTACGAGATCTACGAGCAGTACTTC.

J is TRBJ2-4 and V is TRBV19; TRBD2 agrees at 14 bases. CDR1 and CDR2 (germline): LNHDA, SQIVND (reference sequence). The CDR3 contains 15 residues. Unmatched junction bases numbered 9, after V lost 4 bases and J lost 13 bases. CDR3 in amino acids: CASSTSGLAGAGQYF. For the CDR3, the DNA is TGTGCCAGTAGTACATCGGGACTAGCGGGAGCGGGGCAGTACTTC. The entire variable domain, with the rest obtained from reference TRBV19 and TRBJ2-4, is as follows: DGGITQSPKYLFRKEGQNVTLSCEQNLNHDAMYWYRQDPGQGLRLIYYSQIVNDFQKGDIAEGYSVSREKKESFPLTVTSAQKNPTAFYLCASSTSGLAGAGQYFGAGTRLSVL.

CDR3 sequence (DNA): TGTGCCTGGAGCCGCGGGGAGTACGAGCAGTACTTC. Translated, it gives CAWSRGEYEQYF. The rearrangement joins TRBV30 to TRBJ2-7, with D maybe TRBD2 (6 bases). Germline assignment: CDR1 GTSNPN and CDR2 SVGIG (reference sequence). The CDR3 spans 12 residues. V dropped 3 bases and J dropped 4 bases, with 10 bases sitting between them.